These 25 T cell receptor beta chains originate from one sample sequenced in a study of beta chain features in type 1 diabetes (dated by TCRdb to 2017 to 2018). Libraries came from the immunoSEQ multiplex PCR assay. The entire amount of isolated RNA was reverse transcribed using the High Capacity cDNA Reverse Transcription Kit, so the sequenced TCRB transcripts were expressed ones. Entries here come from immuneACCESS through TCRdb and include only in-frame sequences with V and J called. Some clones fail to appear in such tables; in the studies checked, an unresolved V gene covers under half of the shortfall, and the cause of the remainder is unknown. The sample yields about 360,000 clones; around 13% were counted once. Of the sample, 0.017% is held by the ten largest clones. Sample: naive CD4+ T cells from blood. The sample's cell subset or site label, in plain terms: true naive CD4+ T cells. The receptors shown here come from a man aged 18 to 30 in good health.

This clone has just a few counts. The chain couples TRBV10-3 to TRBJ2-5, with D possibly matching TRBD1 (5 bases). With 0 bases removed from V and 1 base from J, the gap between germline ends came to 6 bases. The CDR3 is 14 amino acids. CDR1 is ENHRY and CDR2 is SYGVKD in the germline V gene. CDR3 DNA: TGTGCCATCAGTGAGTCGGGGCTCCAAGAGACCCAGTACTTC. Amino acids: CAISESGLQETQYF.

This clone turned up a few times. The chain employs TRBV7-8 and TRBJ2-1, with a weak D call TRBD2 (5 bases). Germline V gene data show CDR1 as SGHVS and CDR2 as FQNEAQ. V was cut by 0 bases and J by 9 bases, with 15 bases left in between. The CDR3 covers 15 residues. CDR3 sequence reads: CASSLAGSAIGEQFF. CDR3 DNA: TGTGCCAGCAGCTTAGCGGGTAGCGCCATTGGTGAGCAGTTCTTC.

The chain links TRBV28 to TRBJ2-5; 10 bases match TRBD1. This CDR3 has 19 residues. Germline loops: CDR1 MDHEN, CDR2 SYDVKM. With V trimmed by 1 base and J by 0 bases, 11 bases remained unmatched. The CDR3 protein is CASSLLNFRGQGNQETQYF. The CDR3 nucleotides read TGTGCCAGCAGTTTATTGAATTTCCGGGGACAGGGGAACCAAGAGACCCAGTACTTC.

The chain links TRBV5-1 to TRBJ2-1; a weak D match, TRBD2 (5 bases). The V end lost 4 bases, the J end lost 1 base, and 12 bases lay between the germline ends. CDR1 is SGHRS and CDR2 is YFSETQ in the germline V gene. This CDR3 is built from 15 residues. CDR3 sequence reads: CASSPRTASYNEQFF. The CDR3 DNA follows: TGCGCCAGCAGCCCGAGGACTGCGTCCTACAATGAGCAGTTCTTC.

The chain combines TRBV18 with TRBJ1-5; possible D gene TRBD1, 6 bases. CDR1 and CDR2 from the germline V gene are KGHSH and LQKENI. Trimming took off 2 bases at V and 3 bases at J, with 11 bases between the two ends. There are 15 residues in the CDR3. The CDR3 nucleotides are TGTGCCAGCTCACCAAGTGGACAGACCAATCAGCCCCAGCATTTT. Translating gives CASSPSGQTNQPQHF. The full variable domain, completed using reference TRBV18 and TRBJ1-5, is NAGVMQNPRHLVRRRGQEARLRCSPMKGHSHVYWYRQLPEEGLKFMVYLQKENIIDESGMPKERFSAEFPKEGPSILRIQQVVRGDSAAYFCASSPSGQTNQPQHFGDGTRLSIL.

This sequence joins TRBV7-9 and TRBJ2-7; D is perhaps TRBD1 (6 bases). Germline assignment: CDR1 SEHNR and CDR2 FQNEAQ (reference sequence). The CDR3 extends over 16 amino acids. V dropped 3 bases and J dropped 3 bases, with 18 bases sitting between them. The CDR3: CASSFGQTGTNYEQYF. The CDR3 region has the DNA TGTGCCAGCAGCTTTGGCCAGACAGGCACGAACTACGAGCAGTACTTC.

This clone was counted between two and nine times. The DNA for the CDR3 is TGTGCCAGCTCACCCAAAACGGACAGCTTCGACTATGGCTACACCTTC. Its translation: CASSPKTDSFDYGYTF. The chain joins TRBV18 to TRBJ1-2, with D perhaps TRBD1 (6 bases). V was shortened by 3 bases and J by 3 bases, with 17 bases between the two germline ends. The CDR3 length is 16 residues. Germline assignment: CDR1 KGHSH and CDR2 LQKENI.

V is TRBV5-1 and J is TRBJ2-5; 9 bases fit TRBD1. J gave up 1 base and V 4 bases, and 2 bases lay outside the gene matches. Germline V gene data show CDR1 as SGHRS and CDR2 as YFSETQ. The CDR3 covers 14 residues. This chain's CDR3 is CASSPGQGQETQYF. Here the CDR3 DNA reads TGCGCCAGCAGCCCGGGACAGGGCCAAGAGACCCAGTACTTC.

The chain links TRBV30 to TRBJ1-2; no firm D call. V was clipped by 4 bases and J by 3 bases, with 12 bases between them. Germline CDR1 GTSNPN, CDR2 SVGIG (reference sequence). The CDR3 contains 13 residues. CDR3 nucleotides: TGTGCCTGGACGCCATCAGCGGACTATGGCTACACCTTC. This translates into CAWTPSADYGYTF.

This clone turned up a few times. The genes are TRBV6-5 and TRBJ2-7, with D tentatively TRBD1 (5 bases). V lost 0 bases and J lost 7, with 10 bases in between. CDR1 is MNHEY, CDR2 SVGAGI, per germline. The CDR3 has 13 amino acids. CDR3 sequence: CASSYSEKGEQYF. DNA for the CDR3: TGTGCCAGCAGTTACTCAGAAAAGGGGGAGCAGTACTTC.

This clone was recorded a few times. This rearrangement joins TRBV25-1 to TRBJ1-1; the D is unclear. This CDR3 spans 14 amino acids. Germline loops: CDR1 MGHDK, CDR2 SYGVNS. V shed 2 bases and J shed 4 bases, with 11 bases lying between them. CDR3 DNA: TGTGCCAGCAGTGAAATGGTGTACGGCACTGAAGCTTTCTTT. Residues: CASSEMVYGTEAFF. Drawing the rest from reference TRBV25-1 and TRBJ1-1, the complete variable domain is EADIYQTPRYLVIGTGKKITLECSQTMGHDKMYWYQQDPGMELHLIHYSYGVNSTEKGDLSSESTVSRIRTEHFPLTLESARPSHTSQYLCASSEMVYGTEAFFGQGTRLTVV.

This clone was counted only a few times. V and J are TRBV30 and TRBJ2-1, with 7 bases identical to TRBD1. The V gene end was trimmed by 2 bases and the J gene end by 2 bases; junction bases not matched to a gene: 6. The CDR3 extends over 15 amino acids. The germline V gene has CDR1 GTSNPN and CDR2 SVGIG (reference sequence). In DNA form, the CDR3 reads TGTGCCTGGAGTCAAGACAGGGTGACCTACAATGAGCAGTTCTTC. This sequence encodes CAWSQDRVTYNEQFF.

This clone was observed a handful of times. The V gene is TRBV10-3, the J gene TRBJ2-5; a possible D gene is TRBD1 (6 bases). This CDR3 has 14 amino acids. The V gene lost 5 bases and the J gene lost 0 bases, with 10 bases spanning the gap. Germline values: CDR1 ENHRY, CDR2 SYGVKD. For the CDR3, the DNA is TGTGCCATCAGTCGAACAGGGTACCAAGAGACCCAGTACTTC. It translates to CAISRTGYQETQYF.

The sample holds a few counts of this clone. The identical CDR3 is also encoded by other nucleotide sequences in the sample. V and J are TRBV10-3 and TRBJ2-7, with D possibly being TRBD1 (6 bases). The CDR3 covers 13 residues. CDR1 ENHRY and CDR2 SYGVKD come from the germline V gene. V lost 6 bases and J 1 base, leaving 10 bases between the germline ends. The CDR3 coding sequence is TGTGCCATCAGCCCCAGGGGTTCCTACGAGCAGTACTTC. Its protein product is CAISPRGSYEQYF.

This clone was detected a few times. V usage is TRBV29-1 and J usage is TRBJ1-5; 7 bases are a match to TRBD1. From germline, CDR1 is SQVTM and CDR2 ANQGSEA. This CDR3 spans 16 amino acids. The ends lost 8 bases at V and 1 base at J; junction bases unmatched: 14. Here the CDR3 reads CSTPLQGSASNQPQHF. For the CDR3, the DNA is TGCAGCACGCCACTACAGGGGAGTGCGAGCAATCAGCCCCAGCATTTT.

A few counts support this clone. V usage is TRBV29-1 and J usage is TRBJ2-7, with a weak D call TRBD2 (6 bases). From germline, CDR1 is SQVTM and CDR2 ANQGSEA. The CDR3 totals 13 residues. Trimming removed 6 bases from V and 0 bases from J, with 12 bases in between. The CDR3 region is CSVGRGISYEQYF. The CDR3 DNA follows: TGCAGCGTCGGACGGGGGATCTCCTACGAGCAGTACTTC.

The table lists this clone with a few counts. The genes are TRBV13 and TRBJ1-1, with a weak D call TRBD1 (6 bases). Germline assignment: CDR1 PRHDT and CDR2 FYEKMQ (reference sequence). The V end was cut by 4 bases, the J end by 5 bases, with 23 bases between. This CDR3 is built from 17 residues. The CDR3 protein is CASSSVRVGGRETEAFF. The CDR3 nucleotides are TGTGCCAGCAGCTCCGTCCGAGTAGGGGGAAGAGAGACTGAAGCTTTCTTT.

This chain connects TRBV9 to TRBJ2-3, with no clear D. The germline gives CDR1 SGDLS, CDR2 YYNGEE. CDR3 length: 16 residues. Between the trimmed V and J ends, which lost 0 bases and 1 base, there was a span of 12 bases. This chain's CDR3 is CASSVGANLRTDTQYF. The CDR3 DNA reads TGTGCCAGCAGCGTAGGGGCGAACCTTCGCACAGATACGCAGTATTTT.

The chain uses TRBV10-2 and TRBJ2-6; the D is unclear. V lost 3 bases and J 0 bases, leaving 15 bases between the germline ends. From germline, CDR1 is WSHSY and CDR2 SAAADI. The CDR3 has 18 residues. The CDR3 bases are TGCGCCAGCAGTGACTCCGTGGGCAATCCCTCTGGGGCCAACGTCCTGACTTTC. This sequence encodes CASSDSVGNPSGANVLTF.

The genes are TRBV5-1 and TRBJ1-6, with TRBD1 as a possible D gene (5 bases). Trimming took 5 bases from V and 13 from J, leaving 25 bases between them. Germline V lookup: CDR1 SGHRS, CDR2 YFSETQ. The CDR3 runs to 16 residues. CDR3: CASSSGRGIYEVPLHF. CDR3 coding DNA: TGCGCCAGCAGTTCCGGGCGGGGGATTTATGAGGTTCCCCTCCACTTT.

This clone was detected a few times. The chain joins TRBV29-1 to TRBJ1-5; 7 nucleotides line up with TRBD1. CDR1 and CDR2 from the germline V gene are SQVTM and ANQGSEA. V lost 6 bases and J lost 3; bases outside the gene matches: 5. The CDR3 loop spans 13 amino acids. The CDR3 here is CSVAGQINQPQHF. CDR3 nucleotides: TGCAGCGTCGCGGGACAGATCAATCAGCCCCAGCATTTT.

The chain employs TRBV5-1 and TRBJ2-1; 9 bases are a match to TRBD2. CDR3 length: 19 residues. Germline V gene sequence: CDR1 SGHRS, CDR2 YFSETQ. V lost 4 bases to trimming and J lost 2 bases; unmatched junction nucleotides: 16. The CDR3 spells CASSRMSSGSPGTYNEQFF. CDR3 DNA: TGCGCCAGCAGCCGCATGAGTAGCGGGAGCCCCGGGACCTACAATGAGCAGTTCTTC.

In this sample, this clone turned up a few times. The gene calls are TRBV6-6 and TRBJ1-2, with D unresolved. V was cut by 6 bases and J by 4 bases, with 15 bases left in between. The CDR3 runs to 14 residues. In germline, CDR1 is MNHNY, CDR2 SVGAGI (reference sequence). The CDR3 here is CASRRGGESYGYTF. In DNA form, the CDR3 reads TGTGCCAGCAGGCGAGGCGGGGAGAGCTATGGCTACACCTTC.

The rearrangement uses TRBV9 and TRBJ2-7; D is uncertain. V was cut by 1 base and J by 5 bases, with 13 bases left in between. The germline V gene has CDR1 SGDLS and CDR2 YYNGEE. The CDR3 is made up of 14 amino acids. This CDR3 reads CASSVSPREDEQYF. CDR3 nucleotide sequence: TGTGCCAGCAGCGTATCCCCACGTGAGGACGAGCAGTACTTC.

This rearrangement joins TRBV15 to TRBJ2-3; no clear D gene. The CDR3 is 14 amino acids. CDR1 and CDR2 from the germline V gene are LNHNV and YYDKDF (reference sequence). The V end was cut by 5 bases, the J end by 4 bases, with 13 bases between. CDR3: CATSARSPADTQYF. As DNA, the CDR3 is TGTGCCACCAGCGCTCGGTCCCCCGCAGATACGCAGTATTTT.